This entry lists 18 T cell receptor beta chains sequenced from one sample in a study of T cell changes during pregnancy in multiple sclerosis. The method was immunoSEQ multiplex PCR; TCRdb's version includes in-frame clones alone and lacks a portion of them. The repertoire holds roughly 80,000 clones, roughly nine tenths seen once, with approximately 1.5% in the top ten. The sequences come from peripheral blood, collected before pregnancy. These receptor sequences come from a female donor with multiple sclerosis, enrolled in a pregnancy study.

V and J are TRBV19 and TRBJ1-2; the match to TRBD1 covers 8 bases. V shed 2 bases and J 0 bases; nucleotides not matched to a gene: 5. This CDR3 is 16 amino acids long. Germline assignment: CDR1 LNHDA and CDR2 SQIVND (reference sequence). The CDR3 DNA reads as TGTGCCAGTAGTATAAGCAGGGGGCGAGCTAACTATGGCTACACCTTC. Encoded protein: CASSISRGRANYGYTF.

The rearrangement links TRBV28 to TRBJ1-5; D is perhaps TRBD1 (5 bases). With 2 bases removed from V and 7 bases from J, the gap between germline ends came to 24 bases. The CDR3 spans 18 residues. Germline V gene lookup returns CDR1 MDHEN and CDR2 SYDVKM. The CDR3 nucleotides are TGTGCCAGCAGTTTAGGTGATAGAGGAGTGGGGGGGAAACAGCCCCAGCATTTT. Encoded protein: CASSLGDRGVGGKQPQHF.

This chain connects TRBV12-5 to TRBJ1-2, with TRBD1 identical over 9 bases. Germline V gene sequence: CDR1 LGHNT, CDR2 FRNRAP. The CDR3 is 16 amino acids. Trimming removed 2 bases from V and 5 bases from J; junction bases left unmatched: 9. The DNA of the CDR3 is TGTGCTAGTGGTTTGTTCGGACAGGGGCAACGGTATGGCTACACCTTC. It translates to CASGLFGQGQRYGYTF.

The V call is TRBV7-6, the J call TRBJ2-7; 10 positions match TRBD1. Looked up from germline, CDR1 is SGHVS and CDR2 is FNYEAQ. There are 14 residues in the CDR3. The ends lost 4 bases at V and 3 bases at J; junction bases unmatched: 3. The CDR3 loop reads CASSSDRGFYEQYF. CDR3 DNA sequence: TGTGCCAGCAGCTCGGACAGGGGGTTCTACGAGCAGTACTTC.

The chain combines TRBV2 with TRBJ1-5; TRBD1 might be the D (5 bases). Per the germline V gene, CDR1 is SNHLY and CDR2 is FYNNEI. The CDR3 covers 14 residues. V was clipped by 3 bases and J by 7 bases, with 13 bases between them. CDR3 DNA: TGTGCCAGCAGTGACTTTCAGGGAAGGCAGCCCCAGCATTTT. Encoded protein: CASSDFQGRQPQHF.

The chain recombines TRBV2 with TRBJ2-5; a weak D match, TRBD2 (6 bases). The CDR3 length is 14 residues. Trimming pared 5 bases from V and 5 bases from J, leaving 15 bases between. The V gene's germline CDR1 is SNHLY and CDR2 FYNNEI. This CDR3 reads CASSNRGMDETQYF. The CDR3 bases are TGTGCCAGCAGTAACCGGGGGATGGATGAGACCCAGTACTTC.

The chain joins TRBV18 to TRBJ2-5; 7 positions match TRBD2. CDR3 length: 13 amino acids. V gave up 0 bases and J gave up 5 bases; unmatched junction bases: 0. Germline CDR1 KGHSH, CDR2 LQKENI. The CDR3 region has the DNA TGTGCCAGCTCACCACCGGGAGGGGAGACCCAGTACTTC. Translation gives CASSPPGGETQYF.

This chain links TRBV4-1 with TRBJ2-5; 8 bases match TRBD1. The CDR3 runs 16 residues. V dropped 4 bases and J dropped 4; count of bases not matched to a gene: 11. Germline V gene sequence: CDR1 MGHRA, CDR2 YSYEKL. CDR3 sequence: CASSLQGAGGSETQYF. In DNA form, the CDR3 reads TGCGCCAGCAGCCTCCAAGGCGCAGGGGGCTCAGAGACCCAGTACTTC.

This clone has more than one count but fewer than ten. The genes are TRBV7-3 and TRBJ2-1; tentatively, D is TRBD2 (7 bases). There are 16 residues in the CDR3. From germline, CDR1 is SGHTA and CDR2 FQGTGA. V lost 2 bases, J lost 6 bases, and 17 bases lay in between. Written as DNA, the CDR3 is TGTGCCAGCAGCTTAGTAGTTGGCGGGGGCCTCAATGAGCAGTTCTTC. This translates into CASSLVVGGGLNEQFF.

This chain links TRBV4-2 with TRBJ2-7; TRBD1 agrees at 7 bases. The CDR3 totals 16 residues. V shed 3 bases, J shed 6 bases, and the junction held 14 bases outside the gene matches. Germline CDR1 reads LGHNA; CDR2 reads YNFKEQ. In DNA, the CDR3 is TGTGCCAGCAGCCAGTCCAACAGGGGACCTACCGGCGAGCAGTACTTC. Its protein product is CASSQSNRGPTGEQYF.

The rearrangement links TRBV5-8 to TRBJ1-2; 7 bases align to TRBD1. From germline, CDR1 is SGHTS and CDR2 YDEGEE. This CDR3 is built from 15 residues. Trimming removed 2 bases from V and 3 bases from J; junction bases left unmatched: 7. Written as DNA, the CDR3 is TGTGCCAGCAGCTTAAATGACAGGGTTGACTATGGCTACACCTTC. Its translation is CASSLNDRVDYGYTF.

The sample holds a few counts of this clone. The gene calls are TRBV5-6 and TRBJ1-2; TRBD1 is a possible D gene (5 bases). Trimming pared 4 bases from V and 4 bases from J, leaving 8 bases between. The CDR3 consists of 12 residues. Germline V gives CDR1 SGHDT, CDR2 YYEEEE. The CDR3 region is CASSLDSYGYTF. The CDR3 nucleotides read TGTGCCAGCAGCCTCGACAGCTATGGCTACACCTTC.

The CDR3 DNA reads TGTGCCACCGGGGCAGGGGGCAGTTTTCAGCCCCAGCATTTT. Amino acid sequence: CATGAGGSFQPQHF. The V gene is TRBV27, the J gene TRBJ1-5; 8 nucleotides line up with TRBD1. CDR1 and CDR2 (germline): MNHEY, SMNVEV (reference sequence). V lost 10 bases and J lost 6; bases outside the gene matches: 11. The CDR3 consists of 14 residues.

The rearrangement uses TRBV5-6 and TRBJ2-1; 8 nucleotides match TRBD1. This CDR3 spans 16 amino acids. The trim removed 3 bases at V and 8 bases at J, leaving 13 bases unmatched. From germline, CDR1 is SGHDT and CDR2 YYEEEE. This CDR3 reads CASSSDPGQGLHEQFF. For the CDR3, the DNA is TGTGCCAGCAGCTCCGACCCTGGACAGGGTTTACATGAGCAGTTCTTC.

The rearrangement uses TRBV6-5 and TRBJ1-2; D is undetermined. The length of the CDR3 is 13 residues. Germline assignment: CDR1 MNHEY and CDR2 SVGAGI. Trimming shortened V by 5 bases and J by 5 bases, and 12 bases separated the two germline ends. CDR3 loop: CASSTPTGYGYTF. The CDR3 nucleotides are TGTGCCAGCAGTACCCCGACGGGGTATGGCTACACCTTC.

This chain links TRBV6-1 with TRBJ2-7; a weak D match, TRBD2 (5 bases). The germline gives CDR1 MNHNS, CDR2 SASEGT. The CDR3 extends over 13 amino acids. Trimming removed 3 bases at V and 6 bases at J, with 12 bases between. CDR3 DNA: TGTGCCAGCAGTGATTCGGGAACCACCGAGCAGTACTTC. Residues: CASSDSGTTEQYF.

The rearrangement joins TRBV18 to TRBJ1-2; unclear D gene. The germline V gene encodes CDR1 KGHSH and CDR2 LQKENI. V dropped 3 bases and J dropped 5 bases, with 13 bases sitting between them. The CDR3 is 14 residues long. The CDR3 region has the DNA TGTGCCAGCTCACCCCTCCTCTCTTTGTATGGCTACACCTTC. It translates to CASSPLLSLYGYTF.

The rearrangement joins TRBV14 to TRBJ1-2; D is unresolved. The CDR3 totals 16 residues. Germline V gene data show CDR1 as SGHDN and CDR2 as FVKESK. Trimming removed 9 bases from V and 0 bases from J, with 20 bases in between. The CDR3 DNA reads as TGTGCCAGTTCAGAATCCGGCGGTCGCACTAACTATGGCTACACCTTC. This translates into CASSESGGRTNYGYTF.